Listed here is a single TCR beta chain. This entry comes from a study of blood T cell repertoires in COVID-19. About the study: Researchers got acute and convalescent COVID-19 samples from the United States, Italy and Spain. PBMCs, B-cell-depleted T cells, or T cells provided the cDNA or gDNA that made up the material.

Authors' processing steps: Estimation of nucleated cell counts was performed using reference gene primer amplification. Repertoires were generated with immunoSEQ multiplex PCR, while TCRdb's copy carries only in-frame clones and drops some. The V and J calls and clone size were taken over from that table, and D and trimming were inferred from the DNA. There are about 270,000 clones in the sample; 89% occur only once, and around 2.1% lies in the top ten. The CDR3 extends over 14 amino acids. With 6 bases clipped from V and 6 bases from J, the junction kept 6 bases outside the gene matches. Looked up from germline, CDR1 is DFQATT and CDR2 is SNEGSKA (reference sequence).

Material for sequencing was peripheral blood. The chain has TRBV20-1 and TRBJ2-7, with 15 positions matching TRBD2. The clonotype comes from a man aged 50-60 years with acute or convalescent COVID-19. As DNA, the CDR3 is TGCAGTGCAAGTCCGGGACTAGCGGGGGGCGAGCAGTACTTC. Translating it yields CSASPGLAGGEQYF.